One sample yielded the 15 T cell receptor beta chains listed below, sequenced in a study of cytomegalovirus exposure and HLA in healthy donors. The protocol was immunoSEQ multiplex PCR, while the TCRdb copy is restricted to in-frame clones and leaves out a portion. This sample has 110,000 to 150,000 clones; roughly 93% occur once, and the top ten carry less than 2%. What was sequenced was PBMCs. These receptors all come from a man between 18 and 35 years old in good health and CMV-seropositive.

The chain has TRBV7-2 and TRBJ2-7; TRBD1 matches 11 bases. This CDR3 spans 15 amino acids. CDR1 and CDR2 (germline): SGHTA, FQGNSA. The J segment lost 1 base and the V segment lost 5 bases, leaving 4 bases of the junction unmatched. The chain's CDR3 is CASSARDRGSYEQYF. The CDR3 DNA sequence: TGTGCCAGCAGCGCCCGGGACAGGGGGTCCTACGAGCAGTACTTC.

CDR3: CASSDPGQVTYEQYF. CDR3 sequence (DNA): TGTGCCAGCAGTGACCCCGGACAGGTGACCTACGAGCAGTACTTC. This chain joins TRBV2 and TRBJ2-7; 7 bases fit TRBD1. After removal of 3 bases from V and 2 bases from J, the junction contained 7 bases not matched to a gene. In germline, CDR1 is SNHLY, CDR2 FYNNEI. The CDR3 has 15 residues.

The V call is TRBV6-1, the J call TRBJ2-1, with 7 bases aligning to TRBD1. The V gene's germline CDR1 is MNHNS and CDR2 SASEGT. V was clipped by 4 bases and J by 7 bases; unmatched bases: 7. The CDR3 is 14 residues long. CDR3 region: CASSGQQGWNEQFF. For the CDR3, the DNA is TGTGCCAGCAGTGGGCAACAGGGGTGGAATGAGCAGTTCTTC.

The rearrangement uses TRBV5-1 and TRBJ2-1; 9 bases map to TRBD1. Trimming at V came to 7 bases and at J to 10 bases, leaving 9 bases not matched to a gene. The CDR3 sequence is 13 residues long. In germline, CDR1 is SGHRS, CDR2 YFSETQ. CDR3 protein: CASFNRGRDEQFF. The CDR3 region has the DNA TGCGCCAGCTTTAACAGGGGGCGGGACGAGCAGTTCTTC.

The rearrangement links TRBV5-1 to TRBJ2-7, with 7 bases lining up with TRBD2. There are 14 residues in the CDR3. The junction had 12 bases not matched to a gene; V was cut back by 5 bases and J by 7 bases. Germline loops: CDR1 SGHRS, CDR2 YFSETQ. Here the CDR3 reads CASRESGIPREQYF. The CDR3 nucleotides are TGCGCCAGCAGAGAGAGCGGGATCCCCCGGGAGCAGTACTTC.

The CDR3 DNA follows: TGTGCCAGCAGCGTAGATGCGGATACGCAGTATTTT. It yields the protein CASSVDADTQYF. The rearrangement uses TRBV9 and TRBJ2-3, with D unresolved. The CDR3 covers 12 residues. V lost 0 bases and J 6 bases, leaving 5 bases between the germline ends. Germline V gene data show CDR1 as SGDLS and CDR2 as YYNGEE.

This chain joins TRBV28 and TRBJ1-3, with a tentative D call TRBD1 (6 bases). The CDR3 totals 17 residues. CDR1 MDHEN and CDR2 SYDVKM come from the germline V gene. V shed 6 bases and J shed 5 bases, with 23 bases lying between them. CDR3 sequence reads: CASRPPGGAYRRNTIYF. CDR3 coding DNA: TGTGCCAGCAGACCCCCTGGGGGGGCCTATCGTCGAAACACCATATATTTT.

This sequence joins TRBV2 and TRBJ2-2; D might be TRBD2 (5 bases). V gave up 4 bases and J gave up 7 bases, with 13 bases separating them. The CDR3 is made up of 14 amino acids. Germline loops: CDR1 SNHLY, CDR2 FYNNEI. The CDR3 bases are TGTGCCAGCAGTGTCAGCATCGGGGACGGGGAGCTGTTTTTT. Its protein product is CASSVSIGDGELFF.

The chain joins TRBV7-2 to TRBJ2-5, with D maybe TRBD1 (5 bases). CDR3 length: 12 residues. Looked up from germline, CDR1 is SGHTA and CDR2 is FQGNSA. The germline V and J ends were trimmed by 7 bases and 4 bases, with 10 bases remaining between them. The DNA for the CDR3 is TGTGCCAGCACCCAGGGATCAGAGACCCAGTACTTC. This sequence encodes CASTQGSETQYF.

This clone has only one observation. V is TRBV20-1 and J is TRBJ2-5; D gene uncertain. CDR1 DFQATT and CDR2 SNEGSKA come from the germline V gene (reference sequence). The ends were cut back, 5 bases at V and 7 bases at J, with 8 bases in the middle. The CDR3 runs 10 residues. CDR3 sequence: CSALLGTQYF. The CDR3 nucleotides are TGCAGTGCTCTTCTCGGGACCCAGTACTTC.

The chain couples TRBV4-2 to TRBJ2-2; 10 bases map to TRBD1. Losses at the gene ends were 2 bases for V and 7 bases for J; bases not matched to a gene: 7. The CDR3 spans 16 residues. Germline V gene sequence: CDR1 LGHNA, CDR2 YNFKEQ. CDR3 sequence reads: CASSQNAGQGFGELFF. CDR3 DNA: TGTGCCAGCAGCCAAAACGCGGGACAGGGGTTCGGGGAGCTGTTTTTT.

This chain connects TRBV2 to TRBJ2-1; TRBD2 might be the D (5 bases). CDR1 and CDR2 from the germline V gene are SNHLY and FYNNEI. This CDR3 comprises 13 residues. The ends were cut back, 3 bases at V and 6 bases at J, with 9 bases in the middle. CDR3 amino acids: CASSEGRGNEQFF. CDR3 nucleotides: TGTGCCAGCAGTGAGGGTCGGGGCAATGAGCAGTTCTTC.

This chain connects TRBV11-3 to TRBJ1-5, with a tentative D call TRBD1 (5 bases). The CDR3 covers 18 residues. Trimming stripped 4 bases from V and 0 bases from J, with 19 bases between. The germline V gene has CDR1 SGHNT and CDR2 YENEEA. This CDR3 reads CASSSQGPIGYSNQPQHF. The CDR3 nucleotides are TGTGCCAGCAGCTCCCAGGGTCCTATCGGCTATAGCAATCAGCCCCAGCATTTT.

The CDR3 is CASSEKLALAYEQYF. The DNA of the CDR3 is TGTGCCAGCAGTGAAAAACTAGCGCTCGCCTACGAGCAGTACTTC. The chain links TRBV2 to TRBJ2-7, with 7 bases that match TRBD2. The trim removed 2 bases at V and 2 bases at J, leaving 6 bases unmatched. Germline CDR1 SNHLY, CDR2 FYNNEI. The CDR3 spans 15 residues.

This clone was observed a single time. This chain joins TRBV5-1 and TRBJ2-1; 8 bases agree with TRBD2. CDR3 size: 16 residues. V lost 0 bases, J lost 8 bases, and 10 bases stayed unmatched. Germline loops: CDR1 SGHRS, CDR2 YFSETQ. The CDR3 spells CASSLEGSGTGDEQFF. CDR3 in DNA: TGCGCCAGCAGCTTGGAGGGTAGCGGGACTGGGGATGAGCAGTTCTTC.